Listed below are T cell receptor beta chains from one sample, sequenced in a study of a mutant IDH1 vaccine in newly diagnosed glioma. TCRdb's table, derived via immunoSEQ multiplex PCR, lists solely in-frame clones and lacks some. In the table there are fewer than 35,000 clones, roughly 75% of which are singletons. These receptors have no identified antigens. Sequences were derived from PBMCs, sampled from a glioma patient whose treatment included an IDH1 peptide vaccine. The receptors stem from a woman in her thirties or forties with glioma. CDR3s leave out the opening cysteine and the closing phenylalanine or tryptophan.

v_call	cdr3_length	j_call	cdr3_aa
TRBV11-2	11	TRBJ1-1	ASSLERDTEAF
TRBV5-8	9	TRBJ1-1	ASSPGPEAF
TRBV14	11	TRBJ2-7	ASSIWGSYEQY
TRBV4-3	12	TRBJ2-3	ASSQVGGKDTQY
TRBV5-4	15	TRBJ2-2	ASSPGLAGTGTGELF
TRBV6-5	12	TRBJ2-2	ASSNKGPPGELF
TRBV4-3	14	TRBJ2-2	ASSKAAGGPGGELF
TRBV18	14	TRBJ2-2	ASSPLGQGETGELF
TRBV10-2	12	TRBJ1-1	ASSELAGPTEAF
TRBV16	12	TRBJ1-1	ASSQSRVNTEAF
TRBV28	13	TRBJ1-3	ASREQGRPGNTIY
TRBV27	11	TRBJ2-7	ASRTTLPYEQY
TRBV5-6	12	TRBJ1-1	ASSLPGVITEAF
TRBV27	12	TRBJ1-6	ASSLWDRDSPLH
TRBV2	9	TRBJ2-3	ASSLADTQY
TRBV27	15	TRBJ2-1	GKVGRGVLQKDNEQF
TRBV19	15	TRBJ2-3	ASGSLTSGSSTDTQY
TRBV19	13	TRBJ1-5	ASSTLSPADQPQH
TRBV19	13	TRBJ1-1	ASRPQGVVNTEAF
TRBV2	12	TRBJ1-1	ASSETGSNTEAF
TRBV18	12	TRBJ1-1	ASSLGQGRTEAF
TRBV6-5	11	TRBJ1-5	ASSYHEEQPQH
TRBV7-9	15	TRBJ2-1	ASSPPGLAAVYNEQF
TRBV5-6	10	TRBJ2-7	ASSYDGTEQY
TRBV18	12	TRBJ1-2	ASSHDPVGYGYT
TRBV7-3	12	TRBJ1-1	ASSLGTGWAEAF
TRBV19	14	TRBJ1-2	ASSIVDSSRSKGYT
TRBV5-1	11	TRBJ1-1	ASSLGHGTEAF
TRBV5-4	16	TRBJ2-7	ASTPEAPGQGASYEQY
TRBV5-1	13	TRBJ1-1	ASSPTGQGKTEAF
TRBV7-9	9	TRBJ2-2	ASSFGGELF
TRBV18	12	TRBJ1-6	ASSPGQVNSPLH
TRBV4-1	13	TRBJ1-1	ASSPQGEVNTEAF
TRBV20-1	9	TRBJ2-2	SAKRQLELF
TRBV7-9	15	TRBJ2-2	ASSPVWTGTNTGELF
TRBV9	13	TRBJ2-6	ASSVNPTGANVLT